This TCR beta chain emerged from a study of neurological immune-mediated disorders. This clonotype showed up many times. Its target is unknown. Trimming pared 7 bases from V and 0 bases from J, leaving 14 bases between. Germline CDR1 is SGHRS and CDR2 is YFSETQ. The CDR3 sequence is 14 residues long. cDNA was made by 5'RACE with 10-nucleotide random UMIs. TCRdb itself ran the 5' RACE reads through MiXCR, one entry per CDR3 protein. The sample holds tens of thousands of distinct CDR3 sequences, 4.1% seen once. Whole-study results and caveats: None of the CDR3 amino acid sequences of expanded clones recurred across subjects, suggesting private repertoires in all groups.

The rearrangement links TRBV5-1 to TRBJ2-7, with D possibly being TRBD1 (5 bases). The sequence derives from a man aged 45-65 years with multiple sclerosis. The sequenced sample was PBMCs. This CDR3 reads CASRTQTSSYEQYF. CDR3 bases: TGCGCCAGCCGGACACAAACAAGCTCCTACGAGCAGTACTTC.